The 5 T cell receptor beta chains listed next were all sequenced from one sample in a study of a mutant IDH1 vaccine in newly diagnosed glioma. TCRdb keeps only in-frame clones here, not all; method: immunoSEQ multiplex PCR. The sample lists 92,000 or so clones, about 80% occurring once. This sample's time point: baseline, week 1 (first vaccination visit). Treatment described: pre-vaccination baseline after standard-of-care therapy. The source was PBMCs, collected from a glioma patient treated with radiotherapy, temozolomide or both. All receptors derive from a man aged 35 to 55 with glioma. Some clones in this sample may be carry-over from other donors' samples.

This sequence joins TRBV10-3 and TRBJ2-1, with D tentatively TRBD1 or TRBD2 (5 bases each). The germline V gene encodes CDR1 ENHRY and CDR2 SYGVKD. Trimming shortened V by 3 bases and J by 9 bases, and 18 bases separated the two germline ends. The CDR3 sequence is 15 residues long. CDR3 DNA sequence: TGTGCCATCAGTGACTATGAAAGGGACGCGGCTGAGCAGTTCTTC. This gives the protein CAISDYERDAAEQFF.

This chain uses TRBV7-2 with TRBJ2-7, with 13 bases that match TRBD2. Trimming took 5 bases from V and 5 from J; bases not matched to a gene: 9. This CDR3 contains 16 residues. CDR1 SGHTA and CDR2 FQGNSA come from the germline V gene. The CDR3 here is CASSETSGGALNEQYF. The CDR3 DNA reads as TGTGCCAGCAGCGAAACTAGCGGGGGGGCCTTGAACGAGCAGTACTTC. Looking up the rest from reference TRBV7-2 and TRBJ2-7 gives the full variable domain: GAGVSQSPSNKVTEKGKDVELRCDPISGHTALYWYRQSLGQGLEFLIYFQGNSAPDKSGLPSDRFSAERTGGSVSTLTIQRTQQEDSAVYLCASSETSGGALNEQYFGPGTRLTVT.

V is TRBV11-2 and J is TRBJ2-7, with TRBD2 as a possible D gene (6 bases). V was shortened by 4 bases and J by 6 bases, with 13 bases between the two germline ends. Germline V gene lookup returns CDR1 SGHAT and CDR2 FQNNGV. The CDR3 has 13 amino acids. CDR3 nucleotides: TGTGCCAGCAGCTCATCCCCTAGCGTCGAGCAGTACTTC. As protein: CASSSSPSVEQYF.

There are a few counts of this clone. The CDR3 loop is CASSPTRPPGKQYF. CDR3 DNA sequence: TGTGCCAGCAGCCCAACTAGGCCCCCCGGAAAGCAGTACTTC. The genes are TRBV6-5 and TRBJ2-7; D possibly corresponds to TRBD2 (5 bases). The V gene's germline CDR1 is MNHEY and CDR2 SVGAGI. The CDR3 spans 14 residues. Trimming removed 6 bases from V and 8 bases from J, with 20 bases in between.

This clone showed up just a few times. V gene TRBV14 combines with J gene TRBJ1-4; D is unclear. CDR1 is SGHDN and CDR2 is FVKESK in the germline V gene. V lost 1 base and J lost 5, with 11 bases in between. The CDR3 loop spans 15 amino acids. CDR3 protein: CASSQAGIKNEKLFF. The DNA for the CDR3 is TGTGCCAGCAGCCAAGCAGGAATAAAGAATGAAAAACTGTTTTTT.